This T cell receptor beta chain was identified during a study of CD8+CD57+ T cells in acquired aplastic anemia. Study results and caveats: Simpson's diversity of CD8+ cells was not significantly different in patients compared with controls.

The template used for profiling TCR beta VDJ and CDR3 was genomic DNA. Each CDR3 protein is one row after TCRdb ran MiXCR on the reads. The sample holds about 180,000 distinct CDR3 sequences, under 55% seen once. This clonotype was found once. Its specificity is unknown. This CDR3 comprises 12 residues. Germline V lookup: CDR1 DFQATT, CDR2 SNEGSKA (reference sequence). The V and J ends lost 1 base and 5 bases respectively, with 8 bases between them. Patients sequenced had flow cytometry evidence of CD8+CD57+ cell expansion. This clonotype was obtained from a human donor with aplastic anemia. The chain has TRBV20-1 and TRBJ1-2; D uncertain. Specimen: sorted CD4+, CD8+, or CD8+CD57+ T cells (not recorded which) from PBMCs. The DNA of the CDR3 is TGCAGTGCTAGAGGTTCGGGGTATGGCTACACCTTC. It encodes CSARGSGYGYTF.